The T cell receptor (beta chain) under discussion was sequenced for a study of Ad26.COV2.S vaccination and SARS-CoV-2 variants (dated by TCRdb to the early 2020s). Describing the broader study: Donors in the vaccine arm were drawn from COV1001, a phase I-IIa trial of Ad26.COV2.S in healthy adults that was multicentre, randomized, double-blind and placebo-controlled. Trial participants were randomized into five groups of five: low-dose or high-dose Ad26.COV2.S given once or twice, or placebo on both occasions. A total of about 30 samples were included in the TCR-sequenced set, comprising roughly 19 Ad26.COV2.S vaccine recipients, 5 placebo recipients and 8 SARS-CoV-2 convalescent individuals. Ad26.COV2.S was administered intramuscularly at a dose of 5x10^10 or 1x10^11 viral particles, either as one shot or as two shots given 56 days apart. Investigators did not know the trial group allocation while performing experiments and assessing outcomes. TCRbeta repertoire sequencing served as the tool for gauging how specific and how broad the SARS-CoV-2-reactive T cell receptors were following Ad26.COV2.S vaccination. What the work shows at the level of the full study, not this receptor alone: According to the authors, total T cell responses may have been underestimated by the TCR breadth and depth analyses. Vaccine and placebo recipients had comparable non-spike TCR breadth, which fits with the vaccine containing only spike. Compared with placebo recipients, Ad26.COV2.S recipients showed higher spike-specific TCR breadth (P = 0.0014). The study was not powered for comparison of responses between vaccine doses or regimens. After vaccination, substantial breadth of spike-specific CD8+ and CD4+ T cell responses was reported.

In regard to this clone: The target of this receptor is not known. The input lacks base qualities; no much larger clone sits a single base away.

The cysteine opens and the phenylalanine closes a CDR3 of 15 amino acids. Only CDR3 DNA remains: 45 bases, in frame from the first base. Trimming leaves V shorter by 5 bases and J shorter by 3 bases, with the junction holding 7 bases beyond the gene matches. Per the germline V gene (reference sequence), SEHNR is the CDR1 and FQNEAQ is the CDR2. Reading the label with the study, this specimen's treatment or condition is: roughly 19 received Ad26.COV2.S at low or high dose, single or two shots; 5 received placebo; per-sample allocation not given. Repertoires of vaccine and placebo recipients were sequenced from samples collected on day 63 after the first injection. Cohort 1b enrolled some 25 adults aged 18-55 years at a single site in Boston, USA, between 29 July and 7 August 2020. Ad26.COV2.S was a replication-incompetent adenovirus type 26 vector expressing a prefusion-stabilized SARS-CoV-2 spike protein from the original Wuhan strain.

TCRbeta CDR3 regions were sequenced with the immunoSEQ Assay. After extraction, genomic DNA underwent amplification by bias-controlled multiplex PCR, followed by high-throughput sequencing. The authors' analysis ran thus. To quantify the absolute abundance of each unique TCRbeta CDR3 region, sequences were collapsed and filtered. Usable DNA was measured by amplifying reference genes present in all nucleated cells, and TCRbeta template counts were normalized to that usable DNA to estimate T cell fraction. Repertoire TCRs were annotated as SARS-CoV-2-specific by exact matching of V gene, CDR3 amino acid sequence and J gene to a known reactive TCR set. The reference SARS-CoV-2 TCR set was derived from MIRA and filtered for enrichment in COVID-19-positive ImmuneCODE repertoires, a step that removed public or cross-reactive TCRs. Based on the MIRA antigens, annotated TCRs were further analysed at the level of specific ORF or position within ORF. Breadth was defined as the number of annotated unique rearrangements divided by the total number of unique productive rearrangements, and depth was defined as the summed frequency of the annotated unique rearrangements. Two-sided Wilcoxon rank-sum tests were used to compare TCR breadth between groups. What TCRdb holds here is the immuneACCESS table cut down to in-frame rearrangements. Part of the clones is not present; checked against another copy, under half of the missing clones reflect an unresolved V gene, and the others are unexplained. V and J calls and clone size are those listed in that table; D and trimming were worked out from the DNA. Counted in this sample were almost 400,000 clones; over 75% of them appeared once. Around 2% of the sample comes from the top ten.

The receptor was isolated from a person aged 18-65 years who received the Ad26.COV2.S COVID-19 vaccine or a placebo. Sample: peripheral blood, taken in a trial of Ad26.COV2.S vaccine versus placebo. Recombination connected TRBV7-9 to TRBJ2-1; the central 7 bases match TRBD1. The nucleotide sequence reads as follows: TGTGCCAGCAGCCTAACAGGGGACCTCTACAATGAGCAGTTCTTC. Translated, this gives CASSLTGDLYNEQFF.